Presented here are 15 T cell receptor beta chains from one specimen sequenced in a study of radiation and T cells in renal cell carcinoma. The time point was: baseline pretreatment blood. Treatment given: 15 Gy SBRT to primary tumor, nephrectomy 4 weeks later. Data came from immunoSEQ multiplex PCR; TCRdb stores just in-frame clones and leaves some out. The profile shows about 49,000 clones, 65% to 90% of them singletons. Sequencing used blood, obtained from a patient whose treatment included radiotherapy and nephrectomy. The receptors were gathered from a woman between 65 and 79 years old with renal cell carcinoma.

The chain combines TRBV7-9 with TRBJ2-7; 13 nucleotides match TRBD2. CDR1 SEHNR and CDR2 FQNEAQ come from the germline V gene (reference sequence). This CDR3 spans 15 amino acids. V shed 1 base and J 7 bases; nucleotides not matched to a gene: 4. The CDR3 nucleotides read TGTGCCAGCAGCTTAGAAGGACTAGCGGGAGAGGAGCAGTACTTC. Translation gives CASSLEGLAGEEQYF.

The chain uses TRBV5-5 and TRBJ1-5; the D is unclear. V was trimmed by 4 bases and J by 3 bases, leaving 14 bases between them. Looked up from germline, CDR1 is SGHKS and CDR2 is YYEKEE (reference sequence). This CDR3 comprises 15 residues. As DNA, the CDR3 is TGTGCCAGCAGCCTCGACACTATCCCCAATCAGCCCCAGCATTTT. It is translated as CASSLDTIPNQPQHF.

This clone showed up just a few times. J is TRBJ1-2 and V is TRBV5-1; 9 bases are shared with TRBD1. V was pared by 0 bases and J by 4 bases, with 4 bases of the junction left unmatched. This CDR3 is built from 15 residues. In germline, CDR1 is SGHRS, CDR2 YFSETQ. The CDR3 nucleotides are TGCGCCAGCAGCTTGGCAACAGGGGGCGGCTATGGCTACACCTTC. It translates to CASSLATGGGYGYTF.

This clone was detected a few times. The V gene is TRBV6-5, the J gene TRBJ2-3; 7 nucleotides match TRBD2. The CDR3 length is 16 residues. With V trimmed by 2 bases and J by 0 bases, 5 bases remained unmatched. The germline CDR1 and CDR2 sequences are MNHEY and SVGAGI. Written as DNA, the CDR3 is TGTGCCAGCAGTTACGGGGGGGTAGCGAGCACAGATACGCAGTATTTT. Its translation: CASSYGGVASTDTQYF.

DNA for the CDR3: TGCGCCAGCAGCGTGGACAGGATTCTCTACGAGCAGTACTTC. Translated, it gives CASSVDRILYEQYF. The J gene is TRBJ2-7, the V gene TRBV5-1; 7 nucleotides match TRBD1. This CDR3 region has 14 residues. V gave up 4 bases and J gave up 3 bases; unmatched junction bases: 7. CDR1 and CDR2 from the germline V gene are SGHRS and YFSETQ.

J is TRBJ2-5 and V is TRBV11-2; no clear D. The CDR3 spans 13 residues. Germline CDR1 is SGHAT and CDR2 is FQNNGV. Trimming removed 5 bases at V and 2 bases at J, with 9 bases between. The chain's CDR3 is CASSAGFQETQYF. CDR3 in DNA: TGTGCCAGCAGCGCCGGATTTCAAGAGACCCAGTACTTC.

The V and J genes are TRBV6-5 and TRBJ1-1; D is undetermined. From germline, CDR1 is MNHEY and CDR2 SVGAGI. The CDR3 spans 16 residues. V dropped 2 bases and J dropped 6 bases, with 19 bases sitting between them. CDR3 loop: CASSYPSNAGGAEAFF. DNA for the CDR3: TGTGCCAGCAGTTACCCCTCTAATGCAGGCGGAGCTGAAGCTTTCTTT.

The gene calls are TRBV5-1 and TRBJ2-7; 10 bases align to TRBD2. J was trimmed by 2 bases and V by 4 bases; bases with no gene match: 0. The V gene's germline CDR1 is SGHRS and CDR2 YFSETQ. There are 13 residues in the CDR3. The CDR3 DNA reads TGCGCCAGCAGCAGCGGGGGGGCCTACGAGCAGTACTTC. It is translated as CASSSGGAYEQYF.

As regards this clone: At one of its ends the junction is not consistent with the germline gene, which may arise from a read error. The rearrangement links TRBV6-1 to TRBJ1-1, with a possible D match to TRBD1 (6 bases). CDR3 length equals 12 residues. Germline CDR1 reads MNHNS; CDR2 reads SASEGT. The CDR3 reads CASREGGTEAFF. In DNA form, the CDR3 reads TGTGCCAGCAGGGAAGGGGGGACTGAAGCTTTCTTT.

This clone came up a few times. The chain couples TRBV2 to TRBJ2-5, with TRBD1 matching over 7 bases. With 6 bases clipped from V and 4 bases from J, the junction kept 5 bases outside the gene matches. The germline V gene encodes CDR1 SNHLY and CDR2 FYNNEI. This CDR3 contains 13 residues. As DNA, the CDR3 is TGTGCCAGCAGAGAGACAGGGAGAGAGACCCAGTACTTC. This translates into CASRETGRETQYF.

The chain uses TRBV7-6 and TRBJ2-3; TRBD2 agrees at 8 bases. CDR1 is SGHVS, CDR2 FNYEAQ, per germline. This CDR3 has 17 amino acids. V was clipped by 5 bases and J by 2 bases; unmatched bases: 12. The CDR3 sequence is CASSAVPLAGLTDTQYF. The CDR3 DNA follows: TGTGCCAGCAGCGCCGTGCCCTTAGCGGGGCTCACAGATACGCAGTATTTT.

This chain links TRBV2 with TRBJ2-5; tentative D call: TRBD2 (5 bases). CDR1 SNHLY and CDR2 FYNNEI come from the germline V gene. The CDR3 extends over 14 amino acids. V was cut by 3 bases and J by 0 bases, with 8 bases left in between. CDR3 amino acids: CASSDFGNQETQYF. DNA for the CDR3: TGTGCCAGCAGTGACTTCGGGAACCAAGAGACCCAGTACTTC.

J is TRBJ2-7 and V is TRBV13, with TRBD2 as a possible D gene (5 bases). CDR1 and CDR2 from the germline V gene are PRHDT and FYEKMQ (reference sequence). The CDR3 sequence is 12 residues long. The V end lost 6 bases, the J end lost 3 bases, and 9 bases lay between the germline ends. The CDR3 DNA follows: TGTGCCAGCAGAGCGGCAGGCTACGAGCAGTACTTC. Amino acid sequence: CASRAAGYEQYF. The whole variable domain, remainder taken from reference TRBV13 and TRBJ2-7, is AAGVIQSPRHLIKEKRETATLKCYPIPRHDTVYWYQQGPGQDPQFLISFYEKMQSDKGSIPDRFSAQQFSDYHSELNMSSLELGDSALYFCASRAAGYEQYFGPGTRLTVT.

The rearrangement uses TRBV6-5 and TRBJ2-3; possible D gene TRBD1, 6 bases. This CDR3 is built from 15 residues. Germline V gives CDR1 MNHEY, CDR2 SVGAGI. V lost 3 bases, J lost 0 bases, and 10 bases lay in between. CDR3 region: CASSYGGLSTDTQYF. The CDR3 DNA reads as TGTGCCAGCAGTTATGGGGGCCTAAGCACAGATACGCAGTATTTT.

The V and J genes are TRBV6-1 and TRBJ2-5; TRBD2 aligns across 13 bases. CDR3 length: 14 residues. The V segment lost 4 bases and the J segment 4 bases; nucleotides outside the gene matches: 0. The germline V gene encodes CDR1 MNHNS and CDR2 SASEGT. As DNA, the CDR3 is TGTGCCAGCAGTGGACTAGCGGGAGGAGAGACCCAGTACTTC. Translated, it gives CASSGLAGGETQYF.